This T cell receptor beta chain emerged from a study of shared clonotypes between healthy human individuals. The germline CDR1 and CDR2 sequences are SGHTS and YDEGEE. V shed 1 base and J shed 3 bases, with 7 bases lying between them. This CDR3 has 14 amino acids. Measured with immunoSEQ multiplex PCR; TCRdb has only the in-frame clones, and not every one. The sample has about 680,000 clones; 60% to 80% are singletons. Points from the study as a whole: In general, naive subsets displayed greater estimated richness than memory subsets did. Rarefaction showed that sequencing of sorted subsets was incomplete (despite large depth).

As for this clone: As yet, its antigen is unknown.

The sample was memory CD4+ T cells sorted from blood. Subset: CD45RA-negative fraction. The receptor's source is a woman younger than 45 in good health. The chain recombines TRBV5-8 with TRBJ2-2; D remains unclear. CDR3 loop: CASSLSPDTGELFF. The CDR3 bases are TGTGCCAGCAGCTTGTCGCCCGACACCGGGGAGCTGTTTTTT.